A selection of T cell receptor beta chains follows, all from one sample in a study of blood T cells in healthy people across ages. TCRdb redid the calling of the 5' RACE reads with MiXCR, one entry per CDR3 protein. The sample lists 850,000 to 1,000,000 distinct CDR3 sequences, 51% occurring once. Sequenced material: blood. These receptors were obtained from a woman in her fifties or sixties in good health. CDR3s include the opening cysteine and the closing phenylalanine or tryptophan. A D gene is named only where the DNA matches it firmly. Expanded clones get a size class; other rows say once, few or many, or leave the size out.

size	J	V	D	CDR3	DNA
NA	TRBJ2-2	TRBV29-1	NA	CSVEDRESTGELFF	TGCAGCGTTGAAGATAGAGAATCCACCGGGGAGCTGTTTTTT
NA	TRBJ2-5	TRBV29-1	TRBD1	CSVEGKSTGDRQETQYF	TGCAGCGTTGAAGGGAAGTCGACAGGGGACCGCCAAGAGACCCAGTACTTC
few	TRBJ1-6	TRBV15	NA	CATSRSQGRNSPLHF	TGTGCCACCAGCAGGTCCCAGGGCCGGAATTCACCCCTCCACTTT
NA	TRBJ2-3	TRBV29-1	NA	CSVPRLKGTDTQYF	TGCAGCGTCCCGAGACTAAAAGGCACAGATACGCAGTATTTT
NA	TRBJ2-1	TRBV6-5	NA	CASSFYRGRDNEQFF	TGTGCCAGCAGTTTCTACCGGGGCAGAGATAATGAGCAGTTCTTC
few	TRBJ2-4	TRBV10-3	NA	CAIKGHEDRNIQYF	TGTGCCATCAAGGGCCACGAGGATCGAAACATTCAGTACTTC
many	TRBJ2-3	TRBV12-3/TRBV12-4	NA	CASSLGLSTDTQYF	TGTGCCAGCAGTTTAGGGTTGAGCACAGATACGCAGTATTTT
once	TRBJ2-7	TRBV5-1	TRBD2	CASSSPLAGGLLSSYEQYF	TGCGCCAGCAGCTCCCCTCTAGCGGGAGGCCTCTTAAGCTCCTACGAGCAGTACTTC
NA	TRBJ2-7	TRBV6-6	NA	CASSDGGTGYEQYF	TGTGCCAGCAGTGACGGGGGGACAGGCTACGAGCAGTACTTC
NA	TRBJ1-2	TRBV30	NA	CAWSVPGGGYTF	TGTGCCTGGAGTGTACCAGGAGGTGGCTACACCTTC
NA	TRBJ2-5	TRBV5-1	TRBD1	CASSLQGESVSLYF	TGCGCCAGCAGCTTACAGGGGGAATCAGTTAGCCTGTACTTC
few	TRBJ1-2	TRBV27	TRBD1	CASSQQGASGYTF	TGTGCCAGCAGCCAACAGGGGGCGAGCGGCTACACCTTC
NA	TRBJ2-5	TRBV6-6	TRBD1	CASNGQGGVETQYF	TGTGCCAGCAACGGACAGGGTGGGGTGGAGACCCAGTACTTC
NA	TRBJ2-4	TRBV11-2	NA	CVSSLDRMDNIQYF	TGTGTCAGCAGCTTAGATCGAATGGATAACATTCAGTACTTC
NA	TRBJ2-5	TRBV7-2	NA	CASSLGVGGGGETQYF	TGTGCCAGCAGCTTAGGGGTCGGGGGAGGAGGAGAGACCCAGTACTTC
NA	TRBJ2-1	TRBV5-6	TRBD2	CASSFGGGRQFF	TGTGCCAGCAGCTTCGGCGGGGGTAGACAGTTCTTC
few	TRBJ2-1	TRBV20-1	NA	CSARDELALHALNNEQFF	TGCAGTGCTAGAGATGAACTAGCCCTTCATGCCCTAAACAATGAGCAGTTCTTC
few	TRBJ2-2	TRBV29-1	TRBD1	CSVEVGQGATGELFF	TGCAGCGTTGAAGTGGGACAGGGGGCCACCGGGGAGCTGTTTTTT
NA	TRBJ1-4	TRBV2	NA	CASSEGGVNEKLFF	TGTGCCAGCAGTGAAGGGGGGGTTAATGAAAAACTGTTTTTT
NA	TRBJ2-3	TRBV7-6	NA	CASSPGTLDTDTQYF	TGTGCCAGCAGCCCCGGGACACTAGACACAGATACGCAGTATTTT
few	TRBJ2-5	TRBV9	TRBD2	CASSVGASGSEETQYF	TGTGCCAGCAGCGTAGGGGCTAGCGGGAGCGAGGAGACCCAGTACTTC
few	TRBJ1-6	TRBV6-2/TRBV6-3	NA	CASKLGDSPLHF	TGTGCCAGCAAGCTCGGGGATTCACCCCTCCACTTT
NA	TRBJ2-3	TRBV13	TRBD2	CASSSRTSGMVDTQYF	TGTGCCAGCAGCTCGAGGACTAGCGGGATGGTAGATACGCAGTATTTT
once	TRBJ2-3	TRBV11-2	NA	CASSATGRGTDTQYF	TGTGCCAGCAGCGCAACAGGGCGGGGCACAGATACGCAGTATTTT
few	TRBJ2-2	TRBV7-2	NA	CASSLGGGGTGELFF	TGTGCCAGCAGCTTAGGAGGGGGAGGCACCGGGGAGCTGTTTTTT
NA	TRBJ2-1	TRBV21-1	NA	CASSLLNIGQSGNKYQYNEQFF	TGTGCCAGCAGCCTTCTGAATATTGGGCAGAGCGGGAATAAGTACCAATACAATGAGCAGTTCTTC
NA	TRBJ2-5	TRBV30	TRBD1	CAWSPGQGVQKQYF	TGTGCCTGGAGTCCGGGACAGGGGGTCCAGAAGCAGTACTTC
NA	TRBJ2-5	TRBV6-6	TRBD1	CASSRDRPQETQYF	TGTGCCAGCAGTCGGGACAGGCCACAAGAGACCCAGTACTTC
NA	TRBJ1-5	TRBV20-1	TRBD1	CSVPGQRWNQPQHF	TGCAGTGTTCCGGGACAGCGTTGGAATCAGCCCCAGCATTTT
few	TRBJ2-7	TRBV7-2	TRBD2	CASSLDLAGSYEQYF	TGTGCCAGCAGCTTAGACCTAGCGGGCTCCTACGAGCAGTACTTC
few	TRBJ2-4	TRBV12-3/TRBV12-4	NA	CASSLGTLAKNIQYF	TGTGCCAGCAGTTTGGGGACCCTTGCCAAAAACATTCAGTACTTC
NA	TRBJ2-5	TRBV7-8	NA	CASSFYRSGASIETQYF	TGTGCCAGCAGCTTCTACCGCTCGGGGGCCTCGATAGAGACCCAGTACTTC
NA	TRBJ2-5	TRBV10-3	NA	CAISEPLRTFGVSYNGQYF	TGTGCCATCAGTGAGCCCCTCCGAACGTTTGGGGTCTCCTACAATGGGCAGTACTTC
NA	TRBJ2-3	TRBV20-1	TRBD2	CSARIAGGGVTDTQYF	TGCAGTGCTAGAATAGCGGGAGGGGGGGTCACAGATACGCAGTATTTT
few	TRBJ2-2	TRBV30	NA	CAWRVGHKYTGELFF	TGTGCCTGGAGGGTGGGACACAAATACACCGGGGAGCTGTTTTTT
NA	TRBJ2-2	TRBV27	TRBD2	CASSSGGAGGELFF	TGTGCCAGCAGTTCCGGGGGGGCCGGCGGGGAGCTGTTTTTT
NA	TRBJ2-3	TRBV7-9	TRBD2	CASSRTSWDTQYF	TGTGCCAGCAGCCGGACTAGTTGGGATACGCAGTATTTT
NA	TRBJ1-2	TRBV3-1	NA	CASSVRQNYGYTF	TGTGCCAGCAGTGTCCGACAGAACTATGGCTACACCTTC
NA	TRBJ2-5	TRBV7-9	TRBD1	CASSLRPGTGVQETQYF	TGTGCCAGCAGCTTACGTCCGGGGACAGGGGTTCAAGAGACCCAGTACTTC
NA	TRBJ2-1	TRBV9	NA	CASARVAGRTSHEQFF	TGTGCCAGCGCCCGGGTAGCAGGGCGGACGAGTCATGAGCAGTTCTTC
few	TRBJ2-1	TRBV6-2/TRBV6-3	NA	CASTLGGAYNEQFF	TGTGCCAGCACCCTGGGGGGGGCGTACAATGAGCAGTTCTTC
few	TRBJ1-2	TRBV29-1	TRBD1	CSVGTDSNYGYTF	TGCAGCGTCGGGACAGACTCAAACTATGGCTACACCTTC
few	TRBJ2-5	TRBV29-1	TRBD2	CSVGPSGSETQYF	TGCAGCGTTGGGCCTAGCGGGAGTGAGACCCAGTACTTC
many	TRBJ2-3	TRBV27	TRBD2	CASSGTSGPIQSQYF	TGTGCCAGCAGTGGGACTAGCGGCCCAATACAATCGCAGTATTTT
NA	TRBJ2-7	TRBV9	NA	CASSVDGKTYNEQYF	TGTGCCAGCAGCGTAGACGGGAAGACCTACAATGAGCAGTACTTC
NA	TRBJ2-3	TRBV18	NA	CASSPRLANDADTQYF	TGTGCCAGCTCTCCCCGGCTAGCCAACGATGCAGATACGCAGTATTTT
NA	TRBJ2-2	TRBV29-1	NA	CSTGWGGRSSGELFF	TGCAGCACCGGCTGGGGGGGCCGTTCTTCCGGGGAGCTGTTTTTT
many	TRBJ2-5	TRBV5-1	NA	CASSLSPPGFQETQYF	TGCGCCAGCAGCTTGTCCCCACCGGGATTCCAAGAGACCCAGTACTTC
few	TRBJ2-7	TRBV11-2	NA	CASSAGGLYEQYF	TGTGCCAGCAGCGCAGGTGGGCTGTACGAGCAGTACTTC
NA	TRBJ2-1	TRBV29-1	NA	CSAGRGGNEQFF	TGCAGCGCCGGGCGGGGCGGGAATGAGCAGTTCTTC
NA	TRBJ2-5	TRBV2	NA	CASTVERRQYF	TGTGCCAGCACTGTGGAGCGGCGGCAGTACTTC
NA	TRBJ1-1	TRBV7-2	NA	CASSFWGGEAFF	TGTGCCAGCAGCTTTTGGGGAGGTGAAGCTTTCTTT
NA	TRBJ2-1	TRBV4-3	NA	CASSQDGGQSSYSEQFF	TGCGCCAGCAGCCAAGATGGTGGGCAGAGCTCCTACAGTGAGCAGTTCTTC
NA	TRBJ2-5	TRBV28	NA	CASSRPSHAKTQYF	TGTGCCAGCAGCCGACCCTCACATGCGAAGACCCAGTACTTC